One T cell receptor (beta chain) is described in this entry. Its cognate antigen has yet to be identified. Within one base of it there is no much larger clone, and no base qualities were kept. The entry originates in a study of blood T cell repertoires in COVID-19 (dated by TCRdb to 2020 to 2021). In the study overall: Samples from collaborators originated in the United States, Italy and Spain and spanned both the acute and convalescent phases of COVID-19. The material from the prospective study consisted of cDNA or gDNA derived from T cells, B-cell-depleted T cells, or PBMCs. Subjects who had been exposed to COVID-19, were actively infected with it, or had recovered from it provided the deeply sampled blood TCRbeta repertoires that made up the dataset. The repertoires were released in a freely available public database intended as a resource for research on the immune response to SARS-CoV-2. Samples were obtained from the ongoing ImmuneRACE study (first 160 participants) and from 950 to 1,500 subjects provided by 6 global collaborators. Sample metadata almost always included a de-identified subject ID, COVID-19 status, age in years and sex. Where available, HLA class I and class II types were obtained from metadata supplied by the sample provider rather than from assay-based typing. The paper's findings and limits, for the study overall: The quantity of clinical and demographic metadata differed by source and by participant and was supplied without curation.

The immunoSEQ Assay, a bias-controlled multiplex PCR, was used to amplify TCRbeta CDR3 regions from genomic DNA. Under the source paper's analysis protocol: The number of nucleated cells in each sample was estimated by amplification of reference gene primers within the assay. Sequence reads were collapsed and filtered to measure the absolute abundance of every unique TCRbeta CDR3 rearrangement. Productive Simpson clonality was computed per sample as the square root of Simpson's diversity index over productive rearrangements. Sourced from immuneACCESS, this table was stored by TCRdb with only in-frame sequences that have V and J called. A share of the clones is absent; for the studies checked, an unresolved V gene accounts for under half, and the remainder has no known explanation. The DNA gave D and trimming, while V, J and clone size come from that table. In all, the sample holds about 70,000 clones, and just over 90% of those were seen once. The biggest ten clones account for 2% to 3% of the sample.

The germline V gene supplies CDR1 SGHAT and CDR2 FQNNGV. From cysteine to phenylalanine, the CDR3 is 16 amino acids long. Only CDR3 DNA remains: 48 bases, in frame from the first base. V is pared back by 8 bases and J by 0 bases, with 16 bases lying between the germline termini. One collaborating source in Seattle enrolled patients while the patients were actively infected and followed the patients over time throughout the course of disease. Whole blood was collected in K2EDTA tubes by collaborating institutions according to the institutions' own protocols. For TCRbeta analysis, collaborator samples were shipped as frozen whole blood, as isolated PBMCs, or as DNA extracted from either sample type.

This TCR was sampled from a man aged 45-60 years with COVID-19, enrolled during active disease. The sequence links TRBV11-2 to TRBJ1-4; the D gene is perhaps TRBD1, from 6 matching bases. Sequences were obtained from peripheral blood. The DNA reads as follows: TGTGCCAGCGCCAGTGGACGGACAGCAACTAATGAAAAACTGTTTTTT. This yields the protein CASASGRTATNEKLFF.